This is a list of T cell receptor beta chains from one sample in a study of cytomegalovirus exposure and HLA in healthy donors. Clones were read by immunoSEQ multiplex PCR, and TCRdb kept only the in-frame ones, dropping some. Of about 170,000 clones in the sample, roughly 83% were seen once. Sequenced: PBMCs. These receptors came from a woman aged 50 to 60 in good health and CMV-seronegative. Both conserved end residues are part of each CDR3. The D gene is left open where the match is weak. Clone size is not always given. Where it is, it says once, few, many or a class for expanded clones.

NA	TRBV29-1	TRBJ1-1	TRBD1	TGCAGCGTTCGTAAGACAGGGATCTCCGGTGAAGCTTTCTTT	CSVRKTGISGEAFF
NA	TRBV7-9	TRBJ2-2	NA	TGTGCCAGCAGCGGTCTAAGGGGCATGGGCAAAACCACCGGGGAGCTGTTTTTT	CASSGLRGMGKTTGELFF
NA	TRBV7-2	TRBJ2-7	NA	TGTGCCAGCAGCTTAGACCGAAGGAGGATAAACGAGCAGTACTTC	CASSLDRRRINEQYF
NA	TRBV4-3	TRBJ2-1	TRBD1	TGCGCCAGCAGCCACGGACAGGGGTTCGATGAGCAGTTCTTC	CASSHGQGFDEQFF
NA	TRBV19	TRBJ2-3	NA	TGTGCCAGTAGTATAACTGTTACCCTAACTAGCACAGATACGCAGTATTTT	CASSITVTLTSTDTQYF
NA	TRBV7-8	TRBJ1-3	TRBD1	TGTGCCAGCAGCTTAGGGACAGGGTTTTTCCGTACCTCTGGAAACACCATATATTTT	CASSLGTGFFRTSGNTIYF
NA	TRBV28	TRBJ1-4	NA	TGTGCCAGCAGTTCCGCGACAGGAACTAATGAAAAACTGTTTTTT	CASSSATGTNEKLFF
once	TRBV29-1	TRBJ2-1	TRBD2	TGCAGCGTAGGGACTAGCGGGATCAATGAGCAGTTCTTC	CSVGTSGINEQFF
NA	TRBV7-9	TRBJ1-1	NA	TGTGCCAGCAGCCTTACACCGAACACTGAAGCTTTCTTT	CASSLTPNTEAFF
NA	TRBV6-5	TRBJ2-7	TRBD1	TGTGCCAGCAGTTACGGCACCGGACAGGGGGCTCGCGAGCAGTACTTC	CASSYGTGQGAREQYF
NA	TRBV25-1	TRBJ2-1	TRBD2	TGTGCCAGCTCACCAACGGGACTAGCGGGATACAATGAGCAGTTCTTC	CASSPTGLAGYNEQFF
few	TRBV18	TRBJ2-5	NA	TGTGCCAGCTCACCCCCGGGCCAGGGGCGCCAAGAGACCCAGTACTTC	CASSPPGQGRQETQYF
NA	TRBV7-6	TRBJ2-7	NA	TGTGCCAGCAGCCGGCAGGGGTACGAGCAGTACTTC	CASSRQGYEQYF
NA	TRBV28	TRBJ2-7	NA	TGTGCCAGCAGCGTGTTGCAGGGTAGGAACGAGCAGTACTTC	CASSVLQGRNEQYF
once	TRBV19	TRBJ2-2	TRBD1	TGTGCCAGTAGTTACCGGGACAGGGGGCGATTTAAGGACACCGGGGAGCTGTTTTTT	CASSYRDRGRFKDTGELFF
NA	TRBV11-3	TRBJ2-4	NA	TGTGCCAGCAGCTTAGGCACCGGGGCCAAAAACATTCAGTACTTC	CASSLGTGAKNIQYF
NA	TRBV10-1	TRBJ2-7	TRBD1	TGCGCCAGCAGTGAAAACCGGGACAGGGTTTACGAGCAGTACTTC	CASSENRDRVYEQYF
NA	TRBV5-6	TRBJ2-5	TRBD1	TGTGCCAGCTGGGACAGGGGCGAGACCCAGTACTTC	CASWDRGETQYF
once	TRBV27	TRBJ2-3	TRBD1	TGTGCCAGCAGATCTCTTTACAGGGGGCAGATCTCGGGGGTGGATACGCAGTATTTT	CASRSLYRGQISGVDTQYF
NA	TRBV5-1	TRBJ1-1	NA	TGCGCCAGCAGTAGTAAACGGTCTGAAGCTTTCTTT	CASSSKRSEAFF
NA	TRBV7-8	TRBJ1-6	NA	TGTGCCAGCAGCCCCGACCGGGGAAATTCCCCCCTCCACTTT	CASSPDRGNSPLHF
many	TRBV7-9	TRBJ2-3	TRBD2	TGTGCCAGCAGCCAAGCGGGGGCCAGCGGGTACACAGATACGCAGTATTTT	CASSQAGASGYTDTQYF
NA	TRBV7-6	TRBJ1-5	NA	TGTGCCAGCAGCTTATCCCAGGGGAGCAATCAGCCCCAGCATTTT	CASSLSQGSNQPQHF
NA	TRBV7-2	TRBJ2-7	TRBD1	TGTGCCAGCAGCTTAGGGGACAGGGTTGGCGAGCAGTACTTC	CASSLGDRVGEQYF
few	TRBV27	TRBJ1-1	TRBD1	TGTGCCAGCAGTTCCTCAGGGGGCGGTTTAGGCACTGAAGCTTTCTTT	CASSSSGGGLGTEAFF
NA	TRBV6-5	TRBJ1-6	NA	TGTGCCGGCAAGGTTGGAGGGAGTTCACCCCTCCACTTT	CAGKVGGSSPLHF
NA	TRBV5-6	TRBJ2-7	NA	TGTGCCAGCAGCTGGTGGGGGGACGAGCAGTACTTC	CASSWWGDEQYF
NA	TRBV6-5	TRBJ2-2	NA	TGTGCCAGCAGTGCCTTGACAGACACCGGGGAGCTGTTTTTT	CASSALTDTGELFF